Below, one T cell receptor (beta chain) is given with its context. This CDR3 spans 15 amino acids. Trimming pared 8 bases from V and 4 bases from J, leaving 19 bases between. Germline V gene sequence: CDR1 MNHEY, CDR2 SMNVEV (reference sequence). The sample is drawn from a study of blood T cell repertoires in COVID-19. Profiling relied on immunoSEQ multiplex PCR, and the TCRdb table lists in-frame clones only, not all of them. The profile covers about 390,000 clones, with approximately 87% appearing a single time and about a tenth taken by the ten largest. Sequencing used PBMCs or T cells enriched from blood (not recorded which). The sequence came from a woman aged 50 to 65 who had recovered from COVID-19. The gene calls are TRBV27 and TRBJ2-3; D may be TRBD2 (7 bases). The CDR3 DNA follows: TGTGCCAGCGCTACCTGGGGCGGGGGCTCAGATACGCAGTATTTT. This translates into CASATWGGGSDTQYF.